Following are 16 T cell receptor beta chains from one sample sequenced in a study of blood T cell repertoires in COVID-19 (TCRdb year 2020). The method behind the library was the immunoSEQ multiplex PCR assay. The immuneACCESS repertoire file appears here via TCRdb, limited to in-frame rearrangements. These files lack a portion of the clones; in checked studies, under half of the deficit traces to unresolved V genes, and the cause of the others is not known. The sample table lists about 370,000 clones, about 90% of them with a count of one. The ten largest clones capture about 3% of the sample. The sample comprised peripheral blood. These receptors all come from a woman aged 25 to 39 with COVID-19, enrolled during active disease.

This sequence joins TRBV6-2 or TRBV6-3 and TRBJ2-3, with TRBD2 identical over 9 bases. The CDR3 is 15 residues long. V was clipped by 4 bases and J by 4 bases; unmatched bases: 6. From germline, CDR1 is MNHEY and CDR2 SVGEGT. CDR3 sequence (DNA): TGTGCCAGCAGTTGGAGCGGGGGGCCATCAGATACGCAGTATTTT. This codes for CASSWSGGPSDTQYF.

V is TRBV7-2 and J is TRBJ2-3; 14 bases are shared with TRBD2. V shed 7 bases, J shed 5 bases, and the junction held 8 bases outside the gene matches. This CDR3 region has 16 residues. Germline V gene lookup returns CDR1 SGHTA and CDR2 FQGNSA. CDR3 region: CASTQTSGGAGDTQYF. CDR3 DNA: TGTGCCAGCACCCAGACTAGCGGGGGGGCCGGAGATACGCAGTATTTT.

The J gene is TRBJ2-7, the V gene TRBV2, with D maybe TRBD2 (6 bases). Per the germline V gene, CDR1 is SNHLY and CDR2 is FYNNEI. The CDR3 runs to 12 residues. V dropped 7 bases and J dropped 1 base, with 8 bases sitting between them. In DNA form, the CDR3 reads TGTGCCAGCACCCGGGGGTCCTACGAGCAGTACTTC. Translating gives CASTRGSYEQYF.

This chain connects TRBV9 to TRBJ2-5; a possible D gene is TRBD1 (5 bases). V lost 4 bases and J lost 5, with 15 bases in between. This CDR3 comprises 14 residues. Germline values: CDR1 SGDLS, CDR2 YYNGEE. For the CDR3, the DNA is TGTGCCAGCAGCATGCGCCAGGACATGGAGACCCAGTACTTC. Protein product: CASSMRQDMETQYF.

The J gene is TRBJ2-5, the V gene TRBV28; D ambiguous. CDR1 and CDR2 from the germline V gene are MDHEN and SYDVKM. V lost 5 bases and J 5 bases, leaving 12 bases between the germline ends. CDR3 length equals 13 residues. CDR3 region: CASSLSPLETQYF. CDR3 nucleotides: TGTGCCAGCAGTCTAAGTCCCCTTGAGACCCAGTACTTC.

V gene TRBV6-5 combines with J gene TRBJ2-1, with TRBD2 identical over 7 bases. The CDR3 contains 14 residues. The V gene's germline CDR1 is MNHEY and CDR2 SVGAGI. V trimming: 5 bases; J trimming: 4 bases; junction bases outside the gene matches: 5. The CDR3 DNA is TGTGCCAGCAGTCTAGCGGACGATTACAATGAGCAGTTCTTC. Translating gives CASSLADDYNEQFF.

The gene calls are TRBV27 and TRBJ1-1; 7 bases align to TRBD1. Looked up from germline, CDR1 is MNHEY and CDR2 is SMNVEV (reference sequence). The CDR3 has 14 amino acids. Trimming removed 6 bases from V and 3 bases from J; junction bases left unmatched: 7. CDR3 coding DNA: TGTGCCAGCAGCCCGACAGGGTGGGACACTGAAGCTTTCTTT. This gives the protein CASSPTGWDTEAFF.

V usage is TRBV6-1 and J usage is TRBJ2-7; 7 bases line up with TRBD1. The V gene's germline CDR1 is MNHNS and CDR2 SASEGT. The V gene end was trimmed by 6 bases and the J gene end by 0 bases; junction bases not matched to a gene: 11. The CDR3 contains 16 residues. CDR3 sequence (DNA): TGTGCCAGCAGAGAAAGGGGTACAGGGGTCTCCTACGAGCAGTACTTC. The encoded protein is CASRERGTGVSYEQYF.

The V and J genes are TRBV27 and TRBJ2-1; 9 bases agree with TRBD1. V trimming: 1 base; J trimming: 8 bases; junction bases outside the gene matches: 9. Germline V CDR1 and CDR2: MNHEY, SMNVEV (reference sequence). The CDR3 runs to 16 residues. In DNA, the CDR3 is TGTGCCAGCAGTTTATTACAGGGGGCGCCTGGGGATGAGCAGTTCTTC. Translating it yields CASSLLQGAPGDEQFF.

The chain has TRBV15 and TRBJ2-1; 11 bases map to TRBD2. This CDR3 comprises 15 residues. CDR1 LNHNV and CDR2 YYDKDF come from the germline V gene (reference sequence). The V segment lost 1 base and the J segment 12 bases; nucleotides outside the gene matches: 8. CDR3 coding DNA: TGTGCCACCAGCAGAGGGGGACTAGCGGAGCTAAGGCAGTTCTTC. Residues: CATSRGGLAELRQFF.

As DNA, the CDR3 is TGTGCCAGCAGCCAAGAATTGGGCGGGATTGGACGGACCGGGGAGCTGTTTTTT. Protein sequence: CASSQELGGIGRTGELFF. The rearrangement links TRBV4-2 to TRBJ2-2, with D perhaps TRBD2 (6 bases). Germline lookup yields CDR1 LGHNA and CDR2 YNFKEQ. V dropped 0 bases and J dropped 5 bases, with 19 bases sitting between them. The CDR3 extends over 18 amino acids.

V gene TRBV2 combines with J gene TRBJ2-7, with 11 bases matching TRBD1. The V gene's germline CDR1 is SNHLY and CDR2 FYNNEI. Trimming removed 9 bases from V and 7 bases from J; junction bases left unmatched: 11. The CDR3 consists of 14 residues. This CDR3 is CARGAGQGVEEQYF. The DNA for the CDR3 is TGTGCCAGGGGTGCGGGACAGGGGGTGGAGGAGCAGTACTTC.

The rearrangement joins TRBV6-5 to TRBJ1-3; 7 nucleotides align to TRBD1. V was clipped by 4 bases and J by 3 bases; unmatched bases: 6. Germline values: CDR1 MNHEY, CDR2 SVGAGI. This CDR3 comprises 15 residues. The CDR3 coding sequence is TGTGCCAGCAGTTCCCCGACAGGGTATGGAAACACCATATATTTT. Residues: CASSSPTGYGNTIYF.

This clone was counted a few times. The sample contains more than one DNA sequence encoding this CDR3. The chain recombines TRBV6-5 with TRBJ2-2; D is perhaps TRBD1 (5 bases). Germline assignment: CDR1 MNHEY and CDR2 SVGAGI. The CDR3 is made up of 13 amino acids. The V gene lost 2 bases and the J gene lost 5 bases, with 6 bases spanning the gap. CDR3 in DNA: TGTGCCAGCAGTTACAGGGGAACCGGGGAGCTGTTTTTT. It is translated as CASSYRGTGELFF.

The chain combines TRBV6-2 or TRBV6-3 with TRBJ2-7; TRBD1 aligns across 7 bases. Germline V lookup: CDR1 MNHEY, CDR2 SVGEGT. V lost 5 bases, J lost 2 bases, and 9 bases stayed unmatched. The CDR3 is 15 residues long. This chain's CDR3 is CASSLQGPRTYEQYF. The CDR3 DNA is TGTGCCAGCAGTCTACAGGGGCCTCGCACCTACGAGCAGTACTTC.

The chain carries TRBV4-2 and TRBJ2-1; TRBD2 is a possible D gene (5 bases). Trimming removed 4 bases from V and 9 bases from J, with 16 bases in between. The germline V gene has CDR1 LGHNA and CDR2 YNFKEQ. CDR3 size: 14 residues. The CDR3 DNA sequence: TGTGCCAGCAGCCGGACGGATCTCCGGGGTGAGCAGTTCTTC. Encoded protein: CASSRTDLRGEQFF.